Shown below are 20 T cell receptor beta chains from a single sample sequenced in a study of T-cell reconstitution after alpha-beta-depleted transplantation in children. Unique molecular identifiers were used to barcode this TCRbeta library. In TCRdb, the PCR reads were re-called with MiXCR into one record per CDR3 protein. The data contain around 670,000 distinct CDR3 sequences, roughly 13% of them singletons. The material was PBMCs, obtained before TCRalphabeta/CD19-depleted stem cell transplant. The receptors stem from a girl aged 2 to 10 with congenital amegakaryocytic thrombocytopenia, due to receive a stem cell transplant.

This clonotype was seen more than once but under ten times. The CDR3 nucleotides read TGTGCCAGCAGTCGGGACAGGGGCTACGAGACCCAGTACTTC. Its protein is CASSRDRGYETQYF. The chain carries TRBV2 and TRBJ2-5, with TRBD1 identical over 10 bases. The length of the CDR3 is 14 residues. Trimming cost V 5 bases and J 5 bases; bases outside gene matches: 5. Germline values: CDR1 SNHLY, CDR2 FYNNEI. Full variable domain (remainder filled in from reference TRBV2 and TRBJ2-5): EPEVTQTPSHQVTQMGQEVILRCVPISNHLYFYWYRQILGQKVEFLVSFYNNEISEKSEIFDDQFSVERPDGSNFTLKIRSTKLEDSAMYFCASSRDRGYETQYFGPGTRLLVL.

This CDR3 reads CSAQGLAGQNTGELFF. DNA for the CDR3: TGCAGTGCCCAGGGACTAGCGGGACAAAACACCGGGGAGCTGTTTTTT. V usage is TRBV20-1 and J usage is TRBJ2-2, with TRBD2 identical over 13 bases. After removal of 6 bases from V and 2 bases from J, the junction contained 6 bases not matched to a gene. Germline loops: CDR1 DFQATT, CDR2 SNEGSKA (reference sequence). The CDR3 runs 16 residues.

This clonotype was counted only a few times. The chain joins TRBV12-3 or TRBV12-4 to TRBJ2-1; D perhaps matches TRBD1 (5 bases). CDR3 length: 14 residues. V was pared by 7 bases and J by 1 base, with 11 bases between. The CDR3, as DNA: TGTGCCAGCACCTCAGGGTTGTCCTACAATGAGCAGTTCTTC. Translated, it gives CASTSGLSYNEQFF.

The chain carries TRBV7-9 and TRBJ1-5; a possible D gene is TRBD1 (6 bases). The CDR3 is made up of 17 amino acids. Germline V gene lookup returns CDR1 SEHNR and CDR2 FQNEAQ (reference sequence). Trimming took off 3 bases at V and 2 bases at J, with 17 bases between the two ends. The DNA for the CDR3 is TGTGCCAGCAGCTTTTATCAGGGGCGTGAAGGCAATCAGCCCCAGCATTTT. It yields the protein CASSFYQGREGNQPQHF.

This clonotype was picked up a small number of times. The chain uses TRBV7-3 and TRBJ2-7; 8 nucleotides align to TRBD1. Looked up from germline, CDR1 is SGHTA and CDR2 is FQGTGA. Unmatched junction bases numbered 8, after V lost 8 bases and J lost 2 bases. This CDR3 is built from 14 residues. CDR3 sequence: CASGRDRNPYEQYF. The CDR3 DNA is TGTGCCAGCGGACGGGACAGGAATCCCTACGAGCAGTACTTC.

This chain uses TRBV5-1 with TRBJ2-7; perhaps TRBD1 as D (5 bases). Germline V gene lookup returns CDR1 SGHRS and CDR2 YFSETQ. V lost 0 bases and J 2 bases, leaving 15 bases between the germline ends. The CDR3 is 16 residues long. CDR3 region: CASSLGLPRQPYEQYF. The CDR3 bases are TGCGCCAGCAGCTTGGGGCTGCCGCGACAGCCCTACGAGCAGTACTTC.

This clonotype was picked up a small number of times. The genes are TRBV14 and TRBJ2-5; D uncertain. There are 15 residues in the CDR3. V was pared by 0 bases and J by 5 bases, with 13 bases between. Germline CDR1 SGHDN, CDR2 FVKESK. The CDR3: CASSQDMGRWETQYF. The CDR3 nucleotides read TGTGCCAGCAGCCAAGATATGGGCCGGTGGGAGACCCAGTACTTC. The whole variable domain, filled in from reference TRBV14 and TRBJ2-5, reads EAGVTQFPSHSVIEKGQTVTLRCDPISGHDNLYWYRRVMGKEIKFLLHFVKESKQDESGMPNNRFLAERTGGTYSTLKVQPAELEDSGVYFCASSQDMGRWETQYFGPGTRLLVL.

This clonotype was found a few times. The chain has TRBV6-6 and TRBJ2-7; D unresolved. The germline V gene has CDR1 MNHNY and CDR2 SVGAGI (reference sequence). The CDR3 totals 13 residues. The V end lost 2 bases, the J end lost 1 base, and 6 bases lay between the germline ends. DNA of the CDR3: TGTGCCAGCAGTTACACTCCTTCCTACGAGCAGTACTTC. Its protein product is CASSYTPSYEQYF.

J is TRBJ2-5 and V is TRBV19; D is perhaps TRBD1 or TRBD2 (5 bases each). Trimming cost V 0 bases and J 6 bases, with 17 bases left between them. Germline V gives CDR1 LNHDA, CDR2 SQIVND (reference sequence). The CDR3 has 16 amino acids. The CDR3 protein is CASSIDSRGVPKTQYF. DNA for the CDR3: TGTGCCAGTAGTATAGATAGTAGAGGGGTACCAAAGACCCAGTACTTC.

The chain links TRBV3-1 to TRBJ1-2; possible D gene TRBD1, 6 bases. CDR1 is LGHDT, CDR2 YNNKEL, per germline (reference sequence). Trimming left V 0 bases short and J 5 bases short, with 16 bases between. The CDR3 extends over 16 amino acids. The chain's CDR3 is CASSQDLVAGVYGYTF. The CDR3 DNA reads TGTGCCAGCAGCCAAGACCTGGTGGCAGGGGTATATGGCTACACCTTC.

In this sample, this clonotype turned up many times. The rearrangement links TRBV29-1 to TRBJ2-3, with D perhaps TRBD2 (5 bases). Trimming pared 6 bases from V and 0 bases from J, leaving 13 bases between. From germline, CDR1 is SQVTM and CDR2 ANQGSEA. This CDR3 spans 14 amino acids. The CDR3 is CSVGEGWSTDTQYF. Written as DNA, the CDR3 is TGCAGCGTCGGAGAGGGTTGGAGCACAGATACGCAGTATTTT.

This clonotype has at least ten counts. The rearrangement uses TRBV20-1 and TRBJ2-7, with D tentatively TRBD2 (6 bases). V gave up 6 bases and J gave up 3 bases, with 15 bases separating them. From germline, CDR1 is DFQATT and CDR2 SNEGSKA (reference sequence). This CDR3 comprises 13 residues. The chain's CDR3 is CSATGLPNYEQYF. CDR3 DNA: TGCAGTGCCACGGGACTGCCTAACTACGAGCAGTACTTC.

This clonotype has ten or more counts. The gene calls are TRBV2 and TRBJ1-1; 7 positions agree with TRBD1. Germline trimming cut 6 bases from V and 6 bases from J; bases unmatched to any gene: 10. The CDR3 runs to 14 residues. Germline CDR1 SNHLY, CDR2 FYNNEI. DNA of the CDR3: TGTGCCAGCAGGGGGTACGAGGGGGCGGCTGAAGCTTTCTTT. The encoded protein is CASRGYEGAAEAFF.

This clonotype was found many times. The rearrangement joins TRBV20-1 to TRBJ2-1, with 10 bases lining up with TRBD2. This CDR3 has 13 amino acids. Trimming cost V 6 bases and J 9 bases; bases outside gene matches: 8. Germline V gene lookup returns CDR1 DFQATT and CDR2 SNEGSKA (reference sequence). The DNA of the CDR3 is TGCAGTGCCCCGACTAGCGGGTGGAGTGAGCAGTTCTTC. The encoded protein is CSAPTSGWSEQFF.

The rearrangement joins TRBV2 to TRBJ2-7; 7 bases match TRBD2. There are 16 residues in the CDR3. The V segment lost 3 bases and the J segment 0 bases; nucleotides outside the gene matches: 8. Germline V CDR1 and CDR2: SNHLY, FYNNEI. In DNA form, the CDR3 reads TGTGCCAGCAGTGATTTGAGCGGGGTGAGCTCCTACGAGCAGTACTTC. Translating gives CASSDLSGVSSYEQYF. Together with reference TRBV2 and TRBJ2-7, the CDR3 gives the full variable domain: EPEVTQTPSHQVTQMGQEVILRCVPISNHLYFYWYRQILGQKVEFLVSFYNNEISEKSEIFDDQFSVERPDGSNFTLKIRSTKLEDSAMYFCASSDLSGVSSYEQYFGPGTRLTVT.

The rearrangement joins TRBV28 to TRBJ2-2; the D gene is possibly TRBD1 (6 bases). V lost 9 bases, J lost 7 bases, and 9 bases lay in between. Germline CDR1 MDHEN, CDR2 SYDVKM. The CDR3 extends over 11 amino acids. The CDR3 DNA reads TGTGCCAGTCAGGGGAGCGGGGAGCTGTTTTTT. This translates into CASQGSGELFF.

Comments on this clonotype: A read error may be the cause here, since a much bigger clone is one base away. The rearrangement links TRBV20-1 to TRBJ2-5, with 13 bases lining up with TRBD2. Germline CDR1 DFQATT, CDR2 SNEGSKA (reference sequence). The CDR3 contains 16 residues. The DNA for the CDR3 is TGCAGTGCTAGAGGGGGACTAGCGGGAATTTCTGAGACCCAGGACTTC. It specifies CSARGGLAGISETQDF.

The rearrangement uses TRBV14 and TRBJ2-1; D may be TRBD2 (5 bases). There are 17 residues in the CDR3. The germline V gene encodes CDR1 SGHDN and CDR2 FVKESK. V shed 3 bases and J shed 8 bases, with 23 bases lying between them. The CDR3 here is CASSHYLTREGGDEQFF. The DNA for the CDR3 is TGTGCCAGCAGCCATTACCTTACCCGGGAAGGCGGCGATGAGCAGTTCTTC. Looking up the rest from reference TRBV14 and TRBJ2-1 gives the full variable domain: EAGVTQFPSHSVIEKGQTVTLRCDPISGHDNLYWYRRVMGKEIKFLLHFVKESKQDESGMPNNRFLAERTGGTYSTLKVQPAELEDSGVYFCASSHYLTREGGDEQFFGPGTRLTVL.

This clonotype was found many times. The rearrangement uses TRBV7-9 and TRBJ2-2; D perhaps matches TRBD2 (6 bases). Trimming stripped 2 bases from V and 5 bases from J, with 15 bases between. The CDR3 contains 16 residues. The germline V gene encodes CDR1 SEHNR and CDR2 FQNEAQ (reference sequence). The CDR3 sequence is CASSLIVVAVTGELFF. The CDR3 DNA sequence: TGTGCCAGCAGCTTAATAGTGGTAGCGGTTACCGGGGAGCTGTTTTTT.

This clonotype was picked up many times. This rearrangement joins TRBV5-1 to TRBJ2-1, with D maybe TRBD2 (5 bases). CDR1 and CDR2 (germline): SGHRS, YFSETQ. The germline V and J ends were trimmed by 3 bases and 8 bases, with 15 bases remaining between them. The CDR3 runs 14 residues. CDR3 bases: TGCGCCAGCAGCTATCTGGGGAGTCCCGATGAGCAGTTCTTC. Encoded protein: CASSYLGSPDEQFF.